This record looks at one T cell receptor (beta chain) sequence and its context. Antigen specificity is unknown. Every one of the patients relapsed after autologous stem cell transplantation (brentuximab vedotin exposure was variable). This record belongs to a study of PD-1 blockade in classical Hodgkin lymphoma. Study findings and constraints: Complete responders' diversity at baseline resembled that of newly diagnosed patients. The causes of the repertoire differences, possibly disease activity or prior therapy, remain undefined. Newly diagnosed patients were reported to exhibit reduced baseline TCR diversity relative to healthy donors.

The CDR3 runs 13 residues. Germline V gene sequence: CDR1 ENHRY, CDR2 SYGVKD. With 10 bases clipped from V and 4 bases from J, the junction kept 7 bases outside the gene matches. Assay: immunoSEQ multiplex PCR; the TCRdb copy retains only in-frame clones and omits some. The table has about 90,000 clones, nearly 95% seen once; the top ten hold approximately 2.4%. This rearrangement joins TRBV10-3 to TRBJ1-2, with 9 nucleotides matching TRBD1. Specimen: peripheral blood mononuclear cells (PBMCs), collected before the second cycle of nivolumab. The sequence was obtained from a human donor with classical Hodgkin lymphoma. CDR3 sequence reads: CATGTGTLYGYTF. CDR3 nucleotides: TGTGCCACGGGGACAGGGACCCTCTATGGCTACACCTTC.